This record concerns one T cell receptor beta chain sequence. The antigen is unknown. Combining iRepertoire HTBI primers with Arm-PCR of CDR3 regions, the authors built TCR beta libraries. TCRdb ran MiXCR on the multiplex PCR reads and lists one entry per CDR3 protein. The sample shows around 500,000 distinct CDR3 sequences, more than 10% of them seen only once. The data were taken from a study of regulatory T cells in long-lasting Graves disease. Study-level results: The number of shared public clonotypes was higher in persistent patients (roughly 2,800) than new patients (about 910).

Trimming left V 4 bases short and J 0 bases short, with 7 bases between. CDR3 length equals 13 residues. Germline V gene sequence: CDR1 SGHRS, CDR2 YFSETQ. Documented time point: newly diagnosed GD, antithyroid drugs for less than 3 months. Generation of the TCR library employed RNA extracted from PBMCs. Nine milliliters of peripheral blood were taken and placed in EDTA tubes. These same data were also listed under a study on T cells in Graves' hyperthyroidism and ophthalmopathy. As that report states: Patients were excluded because of uncontrolled infection, other autoimmune disease, pregnancy or lactation. The HTBI primer set served for first-round RT-PCR of the TCR CDR3.

This sequence was found in a woman aged 25 to 39 with Graves disease. The material sequenced was peripheral blood mononuclear cells (PBMCs), taken at new diagnosis, from a patient treated with antithyroid drugs. This chain connects TRBV5-1 to TRBJ1-2, with D unclear. The CDR3 loop is CASSQRSNYGYTF. CDR3 DNA: TGCGCCAGCAGCCAAAGATCTAACTATGGCTACACCTTC.